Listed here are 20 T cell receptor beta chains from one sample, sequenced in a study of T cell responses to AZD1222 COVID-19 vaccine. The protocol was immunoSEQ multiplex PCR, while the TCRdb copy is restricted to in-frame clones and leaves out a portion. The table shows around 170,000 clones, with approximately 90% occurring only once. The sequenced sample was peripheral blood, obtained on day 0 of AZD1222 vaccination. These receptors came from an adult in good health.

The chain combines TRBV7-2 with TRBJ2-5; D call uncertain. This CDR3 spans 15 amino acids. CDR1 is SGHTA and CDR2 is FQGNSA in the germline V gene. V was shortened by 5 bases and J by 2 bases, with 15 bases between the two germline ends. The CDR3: CASSLVGGLQETQYF. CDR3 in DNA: TGTGCCAGCAGCCTAGTGGGCGGATTACAAGAGACCCAGTACTTC.

This chain's CDR3 is CASSFDTDSPLHF. CDR3 DNA: TGCGCCAGCAGCTTCGACACGGATTCACCCCTCCACTTT. This chain joins TRBV5-1 and TRBJ1-6, with no clear D. Germline V lookup: CDR1 SGHRS, CDR2 YFSETQ. The CDR3 is made up of 13 amino acids. V was trimmed by 2 bases and J by 8 bases, leaving 8 bases between them.

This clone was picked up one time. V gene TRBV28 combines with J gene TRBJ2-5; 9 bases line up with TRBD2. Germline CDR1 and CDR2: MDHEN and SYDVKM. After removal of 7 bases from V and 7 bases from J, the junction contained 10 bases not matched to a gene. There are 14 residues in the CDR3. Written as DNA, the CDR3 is TGTGCCAGCATCGCGGGGGGGACTCGGCGGACCCAGTACTTC. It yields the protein CASIAGGTRRTQYF.

This CDR3 reads CASSRGTGNQPQHF. The CDR3 coding sequence is TGTGCCAGCAGCCGGGGGACGGGAAATCAGCCCCAGCATTTT. The chain combines TRBV11-2 with TRBJ1-5; perhaps TRBD1 as D (5 bases). Per germline, CDR1 SGHAT and CDR2 FQNNGV. V was clipped by 5 bases and J by 4 bases, with 12 bases between them. The CDR3 length is 14 residues.

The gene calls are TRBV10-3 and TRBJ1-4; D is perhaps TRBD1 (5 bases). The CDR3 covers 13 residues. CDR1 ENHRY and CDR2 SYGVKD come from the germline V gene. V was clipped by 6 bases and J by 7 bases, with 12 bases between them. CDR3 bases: TGTGCCATCAGGGGACTGCCTGGTGAAAAACTGTTTTTT. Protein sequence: CAIRGLPGEKLFF.

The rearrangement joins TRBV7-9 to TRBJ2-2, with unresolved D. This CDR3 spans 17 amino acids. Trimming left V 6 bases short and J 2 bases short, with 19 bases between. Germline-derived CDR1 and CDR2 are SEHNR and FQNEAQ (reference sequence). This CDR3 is CASSPLTPKKNTGELFF. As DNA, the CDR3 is TGTGCCAGCAGTCCTTTGACCCCGAAAAAAAACACCGGGGAGCTGTTTTTT.

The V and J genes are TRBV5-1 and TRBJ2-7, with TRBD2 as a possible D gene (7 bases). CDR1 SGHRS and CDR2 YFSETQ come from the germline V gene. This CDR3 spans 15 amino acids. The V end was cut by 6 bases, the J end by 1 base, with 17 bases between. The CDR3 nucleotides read TGCGCCAGCACGTCTAGGGGGGGAGCTTCCTACGAGCAGTACTTC. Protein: CASTSRGGASYEQYF.

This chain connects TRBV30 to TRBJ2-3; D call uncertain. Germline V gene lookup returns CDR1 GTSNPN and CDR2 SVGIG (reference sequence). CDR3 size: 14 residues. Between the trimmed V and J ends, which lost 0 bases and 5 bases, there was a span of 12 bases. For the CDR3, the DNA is TGTGCCTGGAGTGTAAGGCCCTCGGGAGATACGCAGTATTTT. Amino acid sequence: CAWSVRPSGDTQYF.

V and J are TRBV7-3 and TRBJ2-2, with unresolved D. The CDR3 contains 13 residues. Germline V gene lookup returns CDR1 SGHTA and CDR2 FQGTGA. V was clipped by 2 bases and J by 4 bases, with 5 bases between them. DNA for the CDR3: TGTGCCAGCAGCTTAGACCCCACCGGGGAGCTGTTTTTT. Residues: CASSLDPTGELFF.

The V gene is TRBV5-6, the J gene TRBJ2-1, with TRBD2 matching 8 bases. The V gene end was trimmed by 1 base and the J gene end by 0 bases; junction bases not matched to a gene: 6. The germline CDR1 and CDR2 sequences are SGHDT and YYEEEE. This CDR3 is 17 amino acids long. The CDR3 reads CASSLSGGRISYNEQFF. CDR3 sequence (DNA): TGTGCCAGCAGCTTGAGCGGCGGGAGGATCTCCTACAATGAGCAGTTCTTC.

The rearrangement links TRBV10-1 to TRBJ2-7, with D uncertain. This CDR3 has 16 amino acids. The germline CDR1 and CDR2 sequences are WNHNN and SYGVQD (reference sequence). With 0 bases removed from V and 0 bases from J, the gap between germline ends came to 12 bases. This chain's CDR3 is CASSESGVFNSYEQYF. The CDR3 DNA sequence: TGCGCCAGCAGTGAGTCCGGAGTCTTCAACTCCTACGAGCAGTACTTC.

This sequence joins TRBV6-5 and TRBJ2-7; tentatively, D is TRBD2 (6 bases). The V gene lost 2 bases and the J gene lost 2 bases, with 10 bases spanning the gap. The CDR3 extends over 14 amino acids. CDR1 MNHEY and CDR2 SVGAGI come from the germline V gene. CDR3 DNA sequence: TGTGCCAGCAGTTACGAGGGGAGGACCTACGAGCAGTACTTC. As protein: CASSYEGRTYEQYF.

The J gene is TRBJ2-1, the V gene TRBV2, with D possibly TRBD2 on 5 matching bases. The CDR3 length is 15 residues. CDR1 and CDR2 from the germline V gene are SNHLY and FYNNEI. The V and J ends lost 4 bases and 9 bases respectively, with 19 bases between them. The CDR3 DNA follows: TGTGCCAGCAGTGCCGGACTCGCAAGACGCGGTGAGCAGTTCTTC. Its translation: CASSAGLARRGEQFF.

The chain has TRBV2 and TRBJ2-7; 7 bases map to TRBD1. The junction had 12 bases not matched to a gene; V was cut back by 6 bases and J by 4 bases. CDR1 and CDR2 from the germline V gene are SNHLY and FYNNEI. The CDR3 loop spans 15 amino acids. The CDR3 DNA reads TGTGCCAGCAGCCGGACAGGCCCTTACCCTTACGAGCAGTACTTC. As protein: CASSRTGPYPYEQYF.

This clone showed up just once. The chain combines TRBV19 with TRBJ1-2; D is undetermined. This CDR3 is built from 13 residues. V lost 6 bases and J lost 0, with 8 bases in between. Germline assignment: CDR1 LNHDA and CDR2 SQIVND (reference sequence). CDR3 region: CASSSGTNYGYTF. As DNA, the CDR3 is TGTGCCAGTAGCAGCGGGACTAACTATGGCTACACCTTC.

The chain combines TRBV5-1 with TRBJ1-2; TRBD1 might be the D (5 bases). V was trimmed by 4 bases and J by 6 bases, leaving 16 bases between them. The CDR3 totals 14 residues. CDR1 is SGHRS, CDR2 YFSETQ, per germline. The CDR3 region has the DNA TGCGCCAGCAGCCCTACCGGGGGGTGGGATGGCTACACCTTC. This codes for CASSPTGGWDGYTF.

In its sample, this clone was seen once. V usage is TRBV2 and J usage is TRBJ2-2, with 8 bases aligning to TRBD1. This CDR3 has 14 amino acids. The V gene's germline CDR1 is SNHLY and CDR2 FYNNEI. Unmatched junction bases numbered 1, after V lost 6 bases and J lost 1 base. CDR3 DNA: TGTGCCAGCAGGGGGACAGGGAACACCGGGGAGCTGTTTTTT. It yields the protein CASRGTGNTGELFF.

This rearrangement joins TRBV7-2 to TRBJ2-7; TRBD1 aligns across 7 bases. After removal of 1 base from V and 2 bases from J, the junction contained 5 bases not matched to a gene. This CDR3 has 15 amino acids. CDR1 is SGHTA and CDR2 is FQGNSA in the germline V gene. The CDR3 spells CASSLVLQGPYEQYF. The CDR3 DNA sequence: TGTGCCAGCAGCTTAGTATTACAGGGGCCCTACGAGCAGTACTTC.

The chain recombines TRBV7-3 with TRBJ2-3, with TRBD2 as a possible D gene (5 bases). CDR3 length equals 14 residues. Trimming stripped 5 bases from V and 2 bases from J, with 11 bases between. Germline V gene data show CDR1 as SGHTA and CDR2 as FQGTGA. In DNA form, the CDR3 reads TGTGCCAGCAGCCCCCCGGGGTACACAGATACGCAGTATTTT. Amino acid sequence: CASSPPGYTDTQYF.

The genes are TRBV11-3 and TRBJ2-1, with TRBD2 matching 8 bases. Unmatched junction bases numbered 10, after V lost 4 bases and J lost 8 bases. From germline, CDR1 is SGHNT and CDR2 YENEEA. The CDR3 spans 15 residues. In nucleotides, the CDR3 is TGTGCCAGCAGCTCGACAGCGGGAGTCGGCGATGAGCAGTTCTTC. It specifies CASSSTAGVGDEQFF.